This T cell receptor (beta chain) was documented in a study of T-cell reconstitution after alpha-beta-depleted transplantation in children. Study-level results: In some patients, recipient T cells and intrathymic progenitors surviving conditioning explained high day-60 diversity. Alpha-beta T cells about two months after transplant reportedly derived from several hundred expanded graft clones. T cells produced anew were the main source of T-cell counts and diversity one year after transplant.

This clonotype was picked up one time. As yet, its antigen is unknown. Unique molecular identifiers were incorporated into the prepared TCRbeta library. TCRdb re-analysed the PCR reads in MiXCR, keeping a single row per CDR3 protein. The profile shows 200,000 to 300,000 distinct CDR3 sequences, about a quarter of them singletons. The CDR3 has 15 residues. Germline V gene data show CDR1 as MDHEN and CDR2 as SYDVKM. Between the trimmed V and J ends, which lost 6 bases and 5 bases, there was a span of 16 bases. The starting material was PBMCs, obtained before TCRalphabeta/CD19-depleted stem cell transplant. This clonotype originated in a girl aged 2-10 years with Fanconi anemia, due to receive a stem cell transplant. This chain links TRBV28 with TRBJ1-4; D is possibly TRBD1 (5 bases). The DNA of the CDR3 is TGTGCCAGCAGAGTCCCCGCAGGGCGGAATGAAAAACTGTTTTTT. As protein: CASRVPAGRNEKLFF.